These T cell receptor beta chains were read from a single sample in a study of blood T cell repertoires in COVID-19. Profiled with immunoSEQ multiplex PCR; TCRdb holds only in-frame clones, not every one. The top ten hold around 5.3% of the sample, which has 75,000 to 90,000 clones, about nine tenths seen once. The specimen sequenced was peripheral blood. The source is a man aged 50 to 59 with active or convalescent COVID-19. The conserved cysteine and the conserved F or W are not part of the CDR3 here.

V	J	CDR3
TRBV4-2	TRBJ1-6	ASRRMTGGESPLH
TRBV27	TRBJ1-3	ASSLMGAGNTIY
TRBV19	TRBJ1-5	ASSIEGGDQPQH
TRBV29-1	TRBJ1-2	SVEDGDTGYT
TRBV18	TRBJ2-3	ASSPAVTSSTDTQY
TRBV12-3/TRBV12-4	TRBJ2-5	AIGQGKTQY
TRBV19	TRBJ2-2	ASRQSNTGELF
TRBV5-4	TRBJ1-2	ASSTRDRGDYGYT
TRBV30	TRBJ1-2	AWSVGQNYGYT
TRBV10-3	TRBJ1-1	AISESFPQGRGNTEAF
TRBV6-6	TRBJ2-1	ASSVTSGGYNEQF
TRBV19	TRBJ1-5	ASSMGIRSNQPQH
TRBV5-6	TRBJ2-5	ASSISGGNQETQY
TRBV6-5	TRBJ2-1	ASSSRKVAAYNEQF
TRBV7-2	TRBJ1-5	ASSLWAGRQPQH
TRBV6-5	TRBJ2-3	ASSYSRIGTDTQY
TRBV3-1/TRBV3-2	TRBJ1-6	ASSPQDRENSPLH
TRBV14	TRBJ2-5	ASSQQLEPIETQY
TRBV12-5	TRBJ2-3	ASGPGTSGGTQY
TRBV11-3	TRBJ2-7	ASSPRDTPQDEQY
TRBV19	TRBJ2-7	ASSIGLTFYEQY
TRBV6-5	TRBJ2-1	ASSYSVAGGSEQF
TRBV6-2/TRBV6-3	TRBJ2-1	ASSYVGNEQF
TRBV10-2	TRBJ2-3	ASSDAQGKDTQY
TRBV19	TRBJ2-5	ASNAGTAWETQY
TRBV2	TRBJ1-6	ASSGGDEDNSPLH
TRBV28	TRBJ2-2	ASSSGGPNTGELF
TRBV6-5	TRBJ2-5	ASSYGTGGQETQY
TRBV18	TRBJ2-5	ASSPPSGGDETQY